These T cell receptor beta chains were read from a single sample in a study of T cell changes during pregnancy in multiple sclerosis. TCRdb's table, derived via immunoSEQ multiplex PCR, lists solely in-frame clones and lacks some. Of some 100,000 clones in the sample, over 85% were seen once. The source material was peripheral blood, sampled in the second trimester of pregnancy. The receptors derive from a female donor with multiple sclerosis, enrolled in a pregnancy study. The CDR3 runs from the conserved cysteine through the conserved F or W. D genes are given only for firm matches. Size tells how often a clone was seen (once, few, many) or the class of an expanded clone, and some rows leave it out.

d_call j_call clone_size v_call cdr3_length cdr3_aa cdr3_nt
. TRBJ1-5 . TRBV6-7 16 CASSYAGAGSNQPQHF TGTGCCAGCAGTTACGCGGGTGCGGGAAGCAATCAGCCCCAGCATTTT
. TRBJ1-1 . TRBV7-9 14 CASSLNAGGTEAFF TGTGCCAGCAGCTTAAACGCAGGAGGAACTGAAGCTTTCTTT
. TRBJ2-7 . TRBV29-1 14 CSVGFPGLRDEQYF TGCAGCGTTGGATTTCCGGGACTTAGGGACGAGCAGTACTTC
. TRBJ2-2 . TRBV4-1 16 CASSQDGRETTGELFF TGCGCCAGCAGCCAAGATGGTCGGGAGACCACCGGGGAGCTGTTTTTT
TRBD1 TRBJ1-1 . TRBV7-9 14 CASSWTGGHTEAFF TGTGCCAGCAGCTGGACAGGGGGTCACACTGAAGCTTTCTTT
TRBD1 TRBJ1-1 . TRBV5-1 16 CASSTGTDLMNTEAFF TGCGCCAGCAGCACCGGGACAGACCTTATGAACACTGAAGCTTTCTTT
. TRBJ1-5 . TRBV19 15 CASSIMRIGNQPQHF TGTGCCAGTAGTATAATGAGGATTGGCAATCAGCCCCAGCATTTT
. TRBJ1-6 . TRBV11-1 13 CASTPDGGSPLHF TGTGCCAGCACCCCTGACGGGGGGTCACCCCTCCACTTT
TRBD1 TRBJ1-1 . TRBV6-5 15 CASSYSRTGGTEAFF TGTGCCAGCAGTTACTCTCGAACAGGGGGCACTGAAGCTTTCTTT
. TRBJ1-5 few TRBV19 14 CASSMGRSYQPQHF TGTGCCAGTAGTATGGGTAGGAGTTATCAGCCCCAGCATTTT
. TRBJ1-6 . TRBV30 15 CAWSVEGGLLTTLHF TGTGCCTGGAGTGTAGAAGGGGGTCTGCTTACGACCCTCCACTTT
. TRBJ1-6 . TRBV5-5 15 CASSLQGAYNSPLHF TGTGCCAGCAGCTTACAGGGAGCCTATAATTCACCCCTCCACTTT
TRBD1 TRBJ1-2 . TRBV5-1 18 CASSPLGTGAGKDYGYTF TGCGCCAGCAGCCCCCTTGGGACAGGGGCGGGAAAGGACTATGGCTACACCTTC
. TRBJ2-1 . TRBV5-1 14 CASSFNRGYNEQFF TGCGCCAGCAGCTTCAACCGAGGGTACAATGAGCAGTTCTTC
TRBD1 TRBJ1-3 . TRBV27 18 CASSTLPPGTGVLNTIYF TGTGCCAGCAGTACACTCCCGCCCGGGACAGGGGTTCTCAACACCATATATTTT
TRBD1 TRBJ1-1 . TRBV6-6 13 CASSLGQVTEAFF TGTGCCAGCAGCCTAGGACAGGTCACTGAAGCTTTCTTT
TRBD2 TRBJ2-1 . TRBV28 15 CASSRSGSGYNEQFF TGTGCCAGCAGCCGTAGCGGGAGTGGCTACAATGAGCAGTTCTTC
TRBD2 TRBJ2-1 . TRBV9 15 CASSVGLAGYNEQFF TGTGCCAGCAGCGTAGGTCTAGCGGGGTACAATGAGCAGTTCTTC
. TRBJ2-7 . TRBV6-5 15 CASQGGLGRTYEQYF TGTGCGTCCCAGGGTGGGCTGGGCAGGACCTACGAGCAGTACTTC
TRBD1 TRBJ1-2 . TRBV5-1 15 CASSVQTGGSYGYTF TGCGCCAGCAGCGTACAGACAGGGGGCTCCTATGGCTACACCTTC
TRBD1 TRBJ1-3 . TRBV9 14 CASSAGTGIGTIYF TGTGCCAGCAGCGCGGGGACAGGGATAGGTACCATATATTTT
TRBD2 TRBJ2-1 . TRBV7-8 15 CASSSRLAGRGEQFF TGTGCCAGCAGCTCACGACTAGCCGGGCGCGGTGAGCAGTTCTTC
TRBD1 TRBJ2-6 once TRBV28 16 CASSPPGGSGANVLTF TGTGCCAGCAGCCCCCCAGGGGGCTCTGGGGCCAACGTCCTGACTTTC
. TRBJ2-2 . TRBV5-8 13 CASSLRDTGELFF TGTGCCAGCAGCTTGAGAGACACCGGGGAGCTGTTTTTT
TRBD2 TRBJ2-3 . TRBV6-6 16 CASSMGLAGGQDTQYF TGTGCCAGCAGTATGGGACTAGCGGGGGGGCAAGATACGCAGTATTTT
. TRBJ1-1 . TRBV2 13 CASALQPNTEAFF TGTGCCAGCGCGCTACAGCCGAACACTGAAGCTTTCTTT
TRBD1 TRBJ1-4 . TRBV10-1 14 CASSAGTENEKLFF TGCGCCAGTTCCGCCGGGACAGAGAATGAAAAACTGTTTTTT
. TRBJ2-5 once TRBV5-1 14 CASSLGLSLETQYF TGCGCCAGCAGCTTGGGTCTTTCCCTTGAGACCCAGTACTTC
TRBD1 TRBJ2-5 . TRBV6-5 13 CASSRDRGEEQYF TGTGCCAGCAGTAGGGACAGGGGCGAGGAGCAGTACTTC
TRBD1 TRBJ2-7 few TRBV27 16 CASSLYGQGAIYEQYF TGTGCCAGCAGTTTATATGGGCAGGGGGCAATCTACGAGCAGTACTTC
. TRBJ2-7 . TRBV6-5 14 CASSSTGSSYEQYF TGTGCCAGCAGTTCCACAGGGAGCTCCTACGAGCAGTACTTC
. TRBJ1-6 . TRBV14 14 CASSRALPNSPLHF TGTGCCAGCAGCCGGGCCTTACCCAATTCACCCCTCCACTTT
. TRBJ1-2 . TRBV5-6 15 CASSLASGINYGYTF TGTGCCAGCAGCTTGGCATCAGGGATCAACTATGGCTACACCTTC
TRBD1 TRBJ1-4 . TRBV30 15 CAWSDRQGRNEKLFF TGTGCCTGGAGTGACCGACAGGGCCGTAATGAAAAACTGTTTTTT
TRBD2 TRBJ2-3 . TRBV9 20 CASSVFSGTSGGFSTDTQYF TGTGCCAGCAGCGTATTCTCCGGGACTAGCGGGGGGTTTAGCACAGATACGCAGTATTTT
. TRBJ2-1 . TRBV7-8 17 CASSRHPRSGRIDEQFF TGTGCCAGCAGCCGCCATCCTCGGTCGGGTCGGATTGATGAGCAGTTCTTC
. TRBJ1-1 few TRBV7-6 13 CASSWRGSTEAFF TGTGCCAGCAGCTGGAGGGGAAGCACTGAAGCTTTCTTT
TRBD1 TRBJ1-6 few TRBV10-2 16 CASSPDRAGRGEALHF TGCGCCAGCAGCCCGGACAGGGCGGGTCGGGGTGAGGCCCTCCACTTT
TRBD1 TRBJ1-1 . TRBV9 17 CASSVAPMGTANTEAFF TGTGCCAGCAGCGTAGCCCCCATGGGGACAGCGAACACTGAAGCTTTCTTT
. TRBJ1-2 . TRBV29-1 13 CSENRDGDSGYTF TGCAGCGAGAACAGGGATGGCGACTCTGGCTACACCTTC
TRBD2 TRBJ2-2 . TRBV5-1 16 CASSRGLAGDTGELFF TGCGCCAGCAGCCGTGGACTAGCGGGGGACACCGGGGAGCTGTTTTTT
TRBD1 TRBJ1-1 . TRBV7-9 14 CASSGDRLNTEAFF TGTGCCAGCAGCGGGGACAGGTTGAACACTGAAGCTTTCTTT
. TRBJ2-3 . TRBV19 14 CASNGGVSTDTQYF TGTGCCAGCAACGGCGGGGTTAGCACAGATACGCAGTATTTT
. TRBJ2-7 . TRBV10-3 13 CAITPQGSYEQYF TGTGCCATCACCCCACAGGGTAGCTACGAGCAGTACTTC
TRBD2 TRBJ2-1 . TRBV5-1 14 CASRLASSYNEQFF TGCGCCAGCAGACTAGCGAGCTCCTACAATGAGCAGTTCTTC
. TRBJ2-1 once TRBV7-2 13 CASSFEERGEQFF TGTGCCAGCAGCTTTGAGGAGCGTGGTGAGCAGTTCTTC
. TRBJ2-5 . TRBV27 17 CASSRYRDRTYQETQYF TGTGCCAGCAGCCGATACCGCGACAGAACATATCAAGAGACCCAGTACTTC
. TRBJ1-1 . TRBV5-1 14 CASSLGTANTEAFF TGCGCCAGCAGCTTAGGCACAGCAAACACTGAAGCTTTCTTT